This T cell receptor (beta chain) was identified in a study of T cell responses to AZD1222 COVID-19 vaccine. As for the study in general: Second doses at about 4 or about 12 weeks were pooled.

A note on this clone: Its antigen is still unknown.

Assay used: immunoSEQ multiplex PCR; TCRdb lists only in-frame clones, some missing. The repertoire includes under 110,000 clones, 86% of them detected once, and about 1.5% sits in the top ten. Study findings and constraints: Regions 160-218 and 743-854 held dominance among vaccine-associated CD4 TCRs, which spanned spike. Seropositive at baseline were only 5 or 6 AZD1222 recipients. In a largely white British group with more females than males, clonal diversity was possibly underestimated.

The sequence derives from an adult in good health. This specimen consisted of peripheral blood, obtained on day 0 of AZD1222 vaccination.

The CDR3 sequence: CASSRREGSDEKLFF. CDR3 sequence (DNA): TGTGCCAGCAGTCGCCGGGAAGGGTCGGATGAAAAACTGTTTTTT. This chain connects TRBV6-5 to TRBJ1-4, with D hard to call. Germline CDR1 is MNHEY and CDR2 is SVGAGI. V lost 5 bases and J 6 bases, leaving 16 bases between the germline ends. There are 15 residues in the CDR3.